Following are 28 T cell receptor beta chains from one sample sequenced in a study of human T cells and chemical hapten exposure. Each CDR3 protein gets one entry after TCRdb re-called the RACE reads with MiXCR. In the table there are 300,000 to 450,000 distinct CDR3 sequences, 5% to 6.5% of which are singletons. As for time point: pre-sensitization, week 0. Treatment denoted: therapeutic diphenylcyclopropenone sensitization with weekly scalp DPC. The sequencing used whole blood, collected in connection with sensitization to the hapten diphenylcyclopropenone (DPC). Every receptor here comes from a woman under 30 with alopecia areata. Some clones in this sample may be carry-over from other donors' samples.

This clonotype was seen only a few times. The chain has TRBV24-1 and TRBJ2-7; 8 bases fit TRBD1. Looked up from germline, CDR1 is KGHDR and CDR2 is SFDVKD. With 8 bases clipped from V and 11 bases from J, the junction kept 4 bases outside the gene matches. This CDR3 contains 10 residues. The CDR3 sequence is CATKTGAKYF. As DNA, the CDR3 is TGTGCCACCAAGACAGGGGCTAAGTACTTC.

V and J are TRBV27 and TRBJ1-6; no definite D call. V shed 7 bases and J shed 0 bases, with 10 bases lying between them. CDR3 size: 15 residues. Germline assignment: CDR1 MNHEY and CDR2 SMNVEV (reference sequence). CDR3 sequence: CASMWRSSYNSPLHF. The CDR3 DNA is TGTGCCAGCATGTGGCGGAGCTCCTATAATTCACCCCTCCACTTT.

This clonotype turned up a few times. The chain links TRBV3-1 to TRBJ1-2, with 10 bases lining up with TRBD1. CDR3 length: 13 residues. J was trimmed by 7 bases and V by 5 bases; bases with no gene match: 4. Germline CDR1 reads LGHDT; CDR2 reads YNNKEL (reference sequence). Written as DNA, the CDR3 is TGTGCCAGCAGCGAATGGACAGGGGGTGGCTACACCTTC. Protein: CASSEWTGGGYTF.

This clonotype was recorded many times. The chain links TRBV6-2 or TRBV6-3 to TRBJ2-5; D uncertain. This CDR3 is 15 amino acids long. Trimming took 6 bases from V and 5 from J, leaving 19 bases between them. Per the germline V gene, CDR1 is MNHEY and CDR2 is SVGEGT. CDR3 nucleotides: TGTGCCAGCAGAGCTCTGGACCGTGGAAGGGAGACCCAGTACTTC. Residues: CASRALDRGRETQYF.

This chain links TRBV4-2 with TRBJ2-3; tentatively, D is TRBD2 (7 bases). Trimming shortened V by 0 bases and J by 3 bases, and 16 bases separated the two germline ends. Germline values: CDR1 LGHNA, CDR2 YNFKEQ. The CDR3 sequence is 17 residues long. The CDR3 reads CASSQEWRGRETDTQYF. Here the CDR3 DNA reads TGTGCCAGCAGCCAAGAGTGGCGGGGGCGGGAGACAGATACGCAGTATTTT.

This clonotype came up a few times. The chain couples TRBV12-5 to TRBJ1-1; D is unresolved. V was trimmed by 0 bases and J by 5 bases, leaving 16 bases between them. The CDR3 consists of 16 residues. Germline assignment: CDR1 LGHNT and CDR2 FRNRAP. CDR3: CASGLVLVGEKTEAFF. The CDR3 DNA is TGTGCTAGTGGTTTGGTACTCGTTGGGGAAAAGACTGAAGCTTTCTTT.

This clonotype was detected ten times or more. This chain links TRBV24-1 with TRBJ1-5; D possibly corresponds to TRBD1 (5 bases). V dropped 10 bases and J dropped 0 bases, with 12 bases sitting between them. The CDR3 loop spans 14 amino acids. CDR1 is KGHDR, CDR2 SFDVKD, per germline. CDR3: CATGAAYSNQPQHF. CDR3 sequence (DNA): TGTGCCACAGGGGCCGCTTATAGCAATCAGCCCCAGCATTTT.

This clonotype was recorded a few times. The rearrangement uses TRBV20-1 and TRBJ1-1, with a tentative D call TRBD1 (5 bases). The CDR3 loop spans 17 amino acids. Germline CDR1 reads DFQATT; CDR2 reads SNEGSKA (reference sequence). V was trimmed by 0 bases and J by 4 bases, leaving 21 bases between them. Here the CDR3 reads CSARDFTREGKGTEAFF. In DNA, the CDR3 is TGCAGTGCTAGAGATTTCACCCGAGAGGGGAAGGGCACTGAAGCTTTCTTT.

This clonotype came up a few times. CDR3 nucleotide sequence: TGCGCCAGCAGCCAGGGTAGGGCTAGCTCCTCTCAGAGAAATGAGCAGTTCTTC. This gives the protein CASSQGRASSSQRNEQFF. V gene TRBV4-1 combines with J gene TRBJ2-1, with a tentative D call TRBD2 (5 bases). The CDR3 runs to 18 residues. Between the trimmed V and J ends, which lost 3 bases and 7 bases, there was a span of 25 bases. Per the germline V gene, CDR1 is MGHRA and CDR2 is YSYEKL.

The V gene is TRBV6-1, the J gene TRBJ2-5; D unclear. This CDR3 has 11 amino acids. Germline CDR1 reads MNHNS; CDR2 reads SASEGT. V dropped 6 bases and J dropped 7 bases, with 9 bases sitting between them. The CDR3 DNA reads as TGTGCCAGCAGCTCCCTTCGGACCCAGTACTTC. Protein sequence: CASSSLRTQYF.

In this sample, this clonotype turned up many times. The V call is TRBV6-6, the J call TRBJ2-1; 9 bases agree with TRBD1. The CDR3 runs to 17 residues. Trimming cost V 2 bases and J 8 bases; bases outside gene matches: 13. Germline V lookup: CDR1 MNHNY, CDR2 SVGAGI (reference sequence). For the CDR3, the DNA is TGTGCCAGCAGTTACAAGGCCGGGACAGGGTGGTCGGATGAGCAGTTCTTC. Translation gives CASSYKAGTGWSDEQFF.

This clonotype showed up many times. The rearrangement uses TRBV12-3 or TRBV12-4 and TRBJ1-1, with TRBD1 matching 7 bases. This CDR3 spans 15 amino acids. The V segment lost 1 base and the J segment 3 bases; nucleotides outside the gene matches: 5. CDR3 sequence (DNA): TGTGCCAGCAGTTTAGTTTACAGGGGTGACACTGAAGCTTTCTTT. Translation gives CASSLVYRGDTEAFF.

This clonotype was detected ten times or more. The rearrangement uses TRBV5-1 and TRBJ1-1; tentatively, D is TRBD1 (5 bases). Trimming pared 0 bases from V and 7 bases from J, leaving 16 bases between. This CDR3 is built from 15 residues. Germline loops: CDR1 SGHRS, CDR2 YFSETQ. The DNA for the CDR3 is TGCGCCAGCAGCTTGGAGCCAGGGTTAGGGCGTGAAGCTTTCTTT. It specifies CASSLEPGLGREAFF.

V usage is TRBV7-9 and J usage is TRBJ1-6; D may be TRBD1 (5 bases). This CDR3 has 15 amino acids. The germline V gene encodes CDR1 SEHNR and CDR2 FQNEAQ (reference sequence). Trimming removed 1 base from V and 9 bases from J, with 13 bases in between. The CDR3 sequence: CASSLGEGEISPLHF. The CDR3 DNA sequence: TGTGCCAGCAGCTTAGGCGAAGGGGAAATTTCACCCCTCCACTTT. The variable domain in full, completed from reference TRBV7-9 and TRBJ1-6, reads DTGVSQNPRHKITKRGQNVTFRCDPISEHNRLYWYRQTLGQGPEFLTYFQNEAQLEKSRLLSDRFSAERPKGSFSTLEIQRTEQGDSAMYLCASSLGEGEISPLHFGNGTRLTVT.

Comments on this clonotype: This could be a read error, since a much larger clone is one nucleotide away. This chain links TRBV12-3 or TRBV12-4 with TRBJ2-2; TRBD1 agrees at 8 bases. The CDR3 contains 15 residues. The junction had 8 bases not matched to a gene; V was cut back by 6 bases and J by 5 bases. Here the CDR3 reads CASRGDRRQTGELFF. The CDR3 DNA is TGTGCCAGCAGGGGGGACAGGAGGCAAACCGGGGAGCTGTTTTTT.

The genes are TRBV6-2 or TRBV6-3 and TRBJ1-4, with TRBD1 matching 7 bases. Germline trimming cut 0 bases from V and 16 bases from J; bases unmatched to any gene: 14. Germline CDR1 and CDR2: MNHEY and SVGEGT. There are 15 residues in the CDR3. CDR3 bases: TGTGCCAGCAGTTACTCGACCCCGGGACAGACGGTGGCGTTTTTT. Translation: CASSYSTPGQTVAFF.

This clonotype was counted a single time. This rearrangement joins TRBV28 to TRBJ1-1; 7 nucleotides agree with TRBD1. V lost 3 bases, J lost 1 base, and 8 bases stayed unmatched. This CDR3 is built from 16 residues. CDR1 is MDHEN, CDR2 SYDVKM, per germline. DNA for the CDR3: TGTGCCAGCAGTTTCCCCATTCGACAGGGGAACACTGAAGCTTTCTTT. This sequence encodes CASSFPIRQGNTEAFF.

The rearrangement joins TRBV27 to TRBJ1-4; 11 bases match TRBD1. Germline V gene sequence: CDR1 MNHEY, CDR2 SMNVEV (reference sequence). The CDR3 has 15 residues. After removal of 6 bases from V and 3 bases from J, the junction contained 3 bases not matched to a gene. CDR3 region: CASRGQGAANEKLFF. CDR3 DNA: TGTGCCAGCAGAGGACAGGGGGCGGCTAATGAAAAACTGTTTTTT. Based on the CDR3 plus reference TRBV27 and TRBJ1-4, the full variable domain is EAQVTQNPRYLITVTGKKLTVTCSQNMNHEYMSWYRQDPGLGLRQIYYSMNVEVTDKGDVPEGYKVSRKEKRNFPLILESPSPNQTSLYFCASRGQGAANEKLFFGSGTQLSVL.

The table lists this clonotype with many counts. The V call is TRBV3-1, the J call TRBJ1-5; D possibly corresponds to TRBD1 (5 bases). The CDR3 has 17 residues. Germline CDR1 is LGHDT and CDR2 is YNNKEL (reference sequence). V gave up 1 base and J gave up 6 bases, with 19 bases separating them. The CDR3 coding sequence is TGTGCCAGCAGCCAAGTCACGGGGGTGATTTCATGTCAGCCCCAGCATTTT. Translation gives CASSQVTGVISCQPQHF.

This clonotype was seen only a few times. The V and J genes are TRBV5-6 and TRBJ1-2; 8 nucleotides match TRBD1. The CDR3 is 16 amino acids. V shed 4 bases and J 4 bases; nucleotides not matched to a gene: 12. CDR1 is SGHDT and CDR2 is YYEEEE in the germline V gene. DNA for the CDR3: TGTGCCAGCAGCCCTAACCAGGGGGCGCACGTCTATGGCTACACCTTC. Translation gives CASSPNQGAHVYGYTF.

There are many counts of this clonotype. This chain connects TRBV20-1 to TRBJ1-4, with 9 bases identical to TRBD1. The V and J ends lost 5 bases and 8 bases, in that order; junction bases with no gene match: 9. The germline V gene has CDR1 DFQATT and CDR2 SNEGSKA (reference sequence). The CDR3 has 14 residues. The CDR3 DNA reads TGCAGTGCTGGGCTGGACAGGGGTCGAGAAAAACTGTTTTTT. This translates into CSAGLDRGREKLFF.

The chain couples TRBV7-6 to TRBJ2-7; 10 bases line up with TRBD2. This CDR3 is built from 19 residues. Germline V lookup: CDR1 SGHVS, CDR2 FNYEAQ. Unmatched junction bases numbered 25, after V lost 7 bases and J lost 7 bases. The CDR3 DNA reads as TGTGCCAGCAATTGGCTAGCGGGGGTCTCCCGGCGCCGTTTACGGGAGCAGTACTTC. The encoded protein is CASNWLAGVSRRRLREQYF.

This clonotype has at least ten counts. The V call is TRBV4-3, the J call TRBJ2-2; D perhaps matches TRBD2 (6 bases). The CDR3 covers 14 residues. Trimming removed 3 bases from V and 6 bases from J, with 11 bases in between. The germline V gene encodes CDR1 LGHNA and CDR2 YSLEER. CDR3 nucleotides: TGCGCCAGCAGCCACCCTACGGGGGCCGGGGAGCTGTTTTTT. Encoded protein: CASSHPTGAGELFF.

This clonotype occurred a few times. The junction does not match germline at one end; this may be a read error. The CDR3 region has the DNA TGTGTCAGCACCGGGACAGGGGGCAGGCGGAACACCGGGGAGCTGTTTTTT. It translates to CVSTGTGGRRNTGELFF. The J gene is TRBJ2-2, the V gene TRBV6-2 or TRBV6-3; 12 bases match TRBD1. Germline V gene lookup returns CDR1 MNHEY and CDR2 SVGEGT. The CDR3 covers 17 residues.

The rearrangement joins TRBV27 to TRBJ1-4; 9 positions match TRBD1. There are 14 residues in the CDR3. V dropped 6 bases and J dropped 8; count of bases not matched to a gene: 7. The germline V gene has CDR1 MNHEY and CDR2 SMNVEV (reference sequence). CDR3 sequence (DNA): TGTGCCAGCAGGGTGACAGGGGGAGGGGAAAAACTGTTTTTT. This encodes CASRVTGGGEKLFF.

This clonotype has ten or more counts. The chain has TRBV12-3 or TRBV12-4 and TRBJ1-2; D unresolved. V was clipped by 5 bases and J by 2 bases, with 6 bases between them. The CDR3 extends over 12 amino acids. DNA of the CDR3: TGTGCCAGCAGTGGGTCCAACTATGGCTACACCTTC. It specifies CASSGSNYGYTF.

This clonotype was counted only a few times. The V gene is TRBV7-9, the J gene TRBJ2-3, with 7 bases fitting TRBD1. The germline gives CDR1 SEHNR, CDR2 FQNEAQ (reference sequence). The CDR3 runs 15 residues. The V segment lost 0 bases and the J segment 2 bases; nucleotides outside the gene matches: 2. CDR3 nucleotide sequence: TGTGCCAGCAGCTTAGCAGGGGGCCACACAGATACGCAGTATTTT. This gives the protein CASSLAGGHTDTQYF. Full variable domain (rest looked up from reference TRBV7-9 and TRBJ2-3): DTGVSQNPRHKITKRGQNVTFRCDPISEHNRLYWYRQTLGQGPEFLTYFQNEAQLEKSRLLSDRFSAERPKGSFSTLEIQRTEQGDSAMYLCASSLAGGHTDTQYFGPGTRLTVL.

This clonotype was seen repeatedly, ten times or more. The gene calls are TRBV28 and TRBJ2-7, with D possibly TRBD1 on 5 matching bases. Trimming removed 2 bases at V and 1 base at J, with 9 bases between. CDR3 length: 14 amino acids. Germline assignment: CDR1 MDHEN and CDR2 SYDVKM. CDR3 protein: CASSLPAGSYEQYF. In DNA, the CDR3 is TGTGCCAGCAGTTTACCCGCAGGGTCCTACGAGCAGTACTTC.